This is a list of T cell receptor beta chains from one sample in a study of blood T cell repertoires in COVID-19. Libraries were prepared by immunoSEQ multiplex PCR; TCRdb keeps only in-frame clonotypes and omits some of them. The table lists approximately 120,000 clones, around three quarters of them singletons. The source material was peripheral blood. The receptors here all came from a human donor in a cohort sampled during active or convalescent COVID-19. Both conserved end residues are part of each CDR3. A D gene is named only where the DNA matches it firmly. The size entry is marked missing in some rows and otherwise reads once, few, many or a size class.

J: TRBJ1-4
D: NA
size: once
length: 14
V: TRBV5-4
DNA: TGTGCCAGCAGCTTCGGTGCAACTAATGAAAAACTGTTTTTT
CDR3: CASSFGATNEKLFF

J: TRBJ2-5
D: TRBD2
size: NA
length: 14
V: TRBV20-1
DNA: TGCAGTGCTAGTTCTAGCGGGGGGGCAGAGACCCAGTACTTC
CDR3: CSASSSGGAETQYF

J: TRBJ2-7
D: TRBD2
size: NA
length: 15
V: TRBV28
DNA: TGTGCCAGCAGTTTACCAGGGACTAGCGGGAGGGAGCACTGCTTC
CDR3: CASSLPGTSGREHCF

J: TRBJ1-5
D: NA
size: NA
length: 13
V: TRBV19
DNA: TGTGCCAGTACCTCTTTTTCCCTTCAGCCCCAGCATTTT
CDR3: CASTSFSLQPQHF

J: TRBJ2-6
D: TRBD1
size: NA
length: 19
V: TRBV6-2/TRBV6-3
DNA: TGTGCCAGCAGTTACCTGAGGGGGCGACTCGTCTCTGGGGCCAACGTCCTGACTTTC
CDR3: CASSYLRGRLVSGANVLTF

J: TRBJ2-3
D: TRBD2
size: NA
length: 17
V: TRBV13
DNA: TGTGCCAGCAGCCGGAAACTAGCGGGGTCCCGCACAGATACGCAGTATTTT
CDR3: CASSRKLAGSRTDTQYF

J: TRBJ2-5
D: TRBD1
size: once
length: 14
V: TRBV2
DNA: TGTGCCAGCAGGCCGACAGGGTTATTGGCTACCCAGTACTTC
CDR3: CASRPTGLLATQYF

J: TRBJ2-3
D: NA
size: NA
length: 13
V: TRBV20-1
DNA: TGCAGTGCTAGTACGCAGGGAGGAGGTACGCAGTATTTT
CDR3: CSASTQGGGTQYF

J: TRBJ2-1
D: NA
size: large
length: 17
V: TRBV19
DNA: TGTGCCAGTAGTATAGATCATCCCTCGGGACTGCGCAATGAGCAGTTCTTC
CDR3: CASSIDHPSGLRNEQFF

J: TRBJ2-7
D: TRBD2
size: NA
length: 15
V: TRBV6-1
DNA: TGTGCCACCTCAACCCCCGGGACTAGCGGGGCGGGGCAGTACTTC
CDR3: CATSTPGTSGAGQYF

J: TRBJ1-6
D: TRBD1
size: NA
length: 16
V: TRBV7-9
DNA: TGTGCCAGCAGCAGGGATGGGACAGCCCTCAATTCACCCCTCCACTTT
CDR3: CASSRDGTALNSPLHF

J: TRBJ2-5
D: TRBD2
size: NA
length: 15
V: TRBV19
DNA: TGTGCCAGTAGTATTGGACTAGCGGCCCAAGAGACCCAGTACTTC
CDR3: CASSIGLAAQETQYF

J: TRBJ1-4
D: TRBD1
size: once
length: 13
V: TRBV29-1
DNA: TGCAGCGTTGAGACAGGGAAAAATGAAAAACTGTTTTTT
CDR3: CSVETGKNEKLFF

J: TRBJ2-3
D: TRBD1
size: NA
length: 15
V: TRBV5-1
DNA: TGCGCCAGCAGTTTAGGACAGGGGGATGGAGATACGCAGTATTTT
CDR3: CASSLGQGDGDTQYF

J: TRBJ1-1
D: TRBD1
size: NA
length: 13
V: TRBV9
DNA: TGTGCCAGCAGCCTGGACAGGGGCACTGAAGCTTTCTTT
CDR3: CASSLDRGTEAFF

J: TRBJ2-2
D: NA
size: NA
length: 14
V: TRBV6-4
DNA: TGTGCCAGCAAACCCCGACAGAACACCGGGGAGCTGTTTTTT
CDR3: CASKPRQNTGELFF

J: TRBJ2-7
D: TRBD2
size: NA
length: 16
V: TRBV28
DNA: TGTGCCAGCAGTTTATGGGGTGCTAGCGGGCGTTACGAGCAGTACTTC
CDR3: CASSLWGASGRYEQYF

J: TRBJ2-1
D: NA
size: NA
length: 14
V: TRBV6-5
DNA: TGTGCCAGCAGCAGAGGGCGGTGGGGCAATGAGCAGTTCTTC
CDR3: CASSRGRWGNEQFF